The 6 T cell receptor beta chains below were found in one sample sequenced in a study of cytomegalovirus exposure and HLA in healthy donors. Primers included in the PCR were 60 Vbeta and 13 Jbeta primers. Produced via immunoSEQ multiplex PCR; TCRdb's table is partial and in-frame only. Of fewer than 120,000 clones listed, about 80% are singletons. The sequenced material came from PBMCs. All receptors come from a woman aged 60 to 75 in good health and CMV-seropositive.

The CDR3: CAISESTGADTQYF. CDR3 DNA sequence: TGTGCCATCAGTGAGTCGACAGGGGCAGATACGCAGTATTTT. V and J are TRBV10-3 and TRBJ2-3, with TRBD1 matching 8 bases. CDR3 length: 14 amino acids. The ends lost 0 bases at V and 4 bases at J; junction bases unmatched: 0. In germline, CDR1 is ENHRY, CDR2 SYGVKD.

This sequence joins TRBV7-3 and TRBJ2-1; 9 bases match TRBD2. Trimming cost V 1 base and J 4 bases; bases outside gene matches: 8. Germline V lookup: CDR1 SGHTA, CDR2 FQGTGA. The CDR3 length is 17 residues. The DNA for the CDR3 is TGTGCCAGCAGCTTAAGGAGTACTAGCGGGTTGTACAATGAGCAGTTCTTC. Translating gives CASSLRSTSGLYNEQFF.

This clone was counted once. The CDR3 loop is CASTTGAANTEAFF. The CDR3 region has the DNA TGCGCCAGCACCACAGGGGCGGCGAACACTGAAGCTTTCTTT. The V call is TRBV5-1, the J call TRBJ1-1; 7 bases fit TRBD1. V was pared by 6 bases and J by 1 base, with 6 bases of the junction left unmatched. The CDR3 sequence is 14 residues long. CDR1 is SGHRS and CDR2 is YFSETQ in the germline V gene.

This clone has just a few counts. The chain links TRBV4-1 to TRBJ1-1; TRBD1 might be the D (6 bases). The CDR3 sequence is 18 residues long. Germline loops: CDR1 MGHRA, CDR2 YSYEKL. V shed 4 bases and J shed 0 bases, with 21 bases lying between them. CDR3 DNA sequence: TGCGCCAGCAGCCCCCAGGGGAGGGCGGGGACGATGAACACTGAAGCTTTCTTT. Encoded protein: CASSPQGRAGTMNTEAFF.

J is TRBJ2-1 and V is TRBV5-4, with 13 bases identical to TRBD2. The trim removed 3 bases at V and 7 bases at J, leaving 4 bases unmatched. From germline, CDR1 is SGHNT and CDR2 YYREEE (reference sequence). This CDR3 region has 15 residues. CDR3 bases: TGTGCCAGCAGCTCACTAGCGGGAGGGTTTAATGAGCAGTTCTTC. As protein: CASSSLAGGFNEQFF.

CDR3 loop: CSASRSYGYTF. The CDR3 nucleotides are TGCAGTGCTAGTAGGAGCTATGGCTACACCTTC. The gene calls are TRBV20-1 and TRBJ1-2; D is ambiguous. V was pared by 3 bases and J by 4 bases, with 6 bases between. The CDR3 is 11 amino acids. Germline-derived CDR1 and CDR2 are DFQATT and SNEGSKA (reference sequence).